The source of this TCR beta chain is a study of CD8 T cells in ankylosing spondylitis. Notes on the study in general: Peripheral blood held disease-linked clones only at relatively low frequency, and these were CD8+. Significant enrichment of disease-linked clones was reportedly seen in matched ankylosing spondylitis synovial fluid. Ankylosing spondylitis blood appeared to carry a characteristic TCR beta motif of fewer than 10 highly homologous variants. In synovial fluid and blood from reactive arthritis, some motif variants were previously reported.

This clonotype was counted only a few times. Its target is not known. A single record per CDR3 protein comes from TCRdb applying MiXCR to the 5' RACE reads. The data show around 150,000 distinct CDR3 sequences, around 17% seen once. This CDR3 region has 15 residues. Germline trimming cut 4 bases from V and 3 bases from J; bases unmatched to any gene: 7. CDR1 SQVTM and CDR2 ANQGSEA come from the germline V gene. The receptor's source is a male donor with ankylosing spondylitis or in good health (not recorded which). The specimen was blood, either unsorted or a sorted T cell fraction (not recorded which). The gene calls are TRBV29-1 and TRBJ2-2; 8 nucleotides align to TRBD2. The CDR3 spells CSVVRGGSYTGELFF. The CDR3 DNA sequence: TGCAGCGTTGTTCGGGGGGGGTCCTACACCGGGGAGCTGTTTTTT.